These 7 T cell receptor beta chains came from one sample sequenced in a study of T cell changes during pregnancy in multiple sclerosis. Profiled with immunoSEQ multiplex PCR; TCRdb holds only in-frame clones, not every one. The sample carries under 130,000 clones, 91% recorded once. The input for sequencing was peripheral blood, taken after pregnancy. The origin of the receptors is a female donor with multiple sclerosis, enrolled in a pregnancy study.

The genes are TRBV9 and TRBJ2-1, with a weak D call TRBD2 (5 bases). This CDR3 is built from 17 residues. The germline CDR1 and CDR2 sequences are SGDLS and YYNGEE. V lost 4 bases and J 0 bases, leaving 17 bases between the germline ends. CDR3 bases: TGTGCCAGCAGCACCCGTCAACTGGGGAGCTCCTACAATGAGCAGTTCTTC. The encoded protein is CASSTRQLGSSYNEQFF.

The gene calls are TRBV27 and TRBJ2-2, with 7 bases matching TRBD1. In germline, CDR1 is MNHEY, CDR2 SMNVEV (reference sequence). The V gene end was trimmed by 5 bases and the J gene end by 0 bases; junction bases not matched to a gene: 6. CDR3 length equals 16 residues. CDR3 protein: CASSGYRGANTGELFF. The CDR3 coding sequence is TGTGCCAGCAGTGGCTACAGGGGCGCGAACACCGGGGAGCTGTTTTTT.

This chain links TRBV13 with TRBJ1-4, with TRBD1 matching over 10 bases. CDR1 is PRHDT and CDR2 is FYEKMQ in the germline V gene (reference sequence). V was pared by 6 bases and J by 6 bases, with 1 base of the junction left unmatched. There are 13 residues in the CDR3. The CDR3: CASRTGGDEKLFF. CDR3 nucleotide sequence: TGTGCCAGCAGGACAGGGGGCGATGAAAAACTGTTTTTT.

V and J are TRBV28 and TRBJ1-2; D is undetermined. The CDR3 runs to 14 residues. Germline V gene data show CDR1 as MDHEN and CDR2 as SYDVKM. Deletions cut 8 bases from V and 0 bases from J, with 13 bases between. The CDR3 sequence: CASSIERSNYGYTF. The CDR3 DNA follows: TGTGCCAGCTCGATTGAGAGATCTAACTATGGCTACACCTTC.

This chain connects TRBV2 to TRBJ1-1, with D uncertain. CDR1 is SNHLY and CDR2 is FYNNEI in the germline V gene. Trimming stripped 7 bases from V and 5 bases from J, with 11 bases between. The CDR3 length is 12 residues. For the CDR3, the DNA is TGTGCCAGCACAGATGAGGGAACTGAAGCTTTCTTT. This gives the protein CASTDEGTEAFF.

This chain's CDR3 is CASTSIGPYGYTF. The DNA of the CDR3 is TGTGCCAGTACCTCTATTGGTCCCTATGGCTACACCTTC. The chain is built from TRBV19 and TRBJ1-2; no reliable D call. CDR1 is LNHDA and CDR2 is SQIVND in the germline V gene (reference sequence). The germline V and J ends were trimmed by 7 bases and 4 bases, with 13 bases remaining between them. The CDR3 length is 13 residues.

This chain connects TRBV4-1 to TRBJ2-3, with D tentatively TRBD2 (5 bases). The CDR3 runs 15 residues. The ends were cut back, 1 base at V and 2 bases at J, with 10 bases in the middle. Germline CDR1 MGHRA, CDR2 YSYEKL. The CDR3 protein is CASSQGSTITDTQYF. The CDR3 DNA reads TGCGCCAGCAGCCAAGGCTCGACTATCACAGATACGCAGTATTTT.